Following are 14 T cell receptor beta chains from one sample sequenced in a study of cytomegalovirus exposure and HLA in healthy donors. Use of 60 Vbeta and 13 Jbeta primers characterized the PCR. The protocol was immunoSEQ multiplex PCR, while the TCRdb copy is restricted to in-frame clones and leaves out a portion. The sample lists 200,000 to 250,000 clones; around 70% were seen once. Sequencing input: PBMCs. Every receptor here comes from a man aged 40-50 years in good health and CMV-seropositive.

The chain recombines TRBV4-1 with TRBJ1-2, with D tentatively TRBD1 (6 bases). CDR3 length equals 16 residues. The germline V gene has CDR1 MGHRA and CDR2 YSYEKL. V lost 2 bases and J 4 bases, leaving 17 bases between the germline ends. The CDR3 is CASSQLTGEGVYGYTF. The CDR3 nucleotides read TGCGCCAGCAGCCAATTGACCGGGGAGGGGGTCTATGGCTACACCTTC.

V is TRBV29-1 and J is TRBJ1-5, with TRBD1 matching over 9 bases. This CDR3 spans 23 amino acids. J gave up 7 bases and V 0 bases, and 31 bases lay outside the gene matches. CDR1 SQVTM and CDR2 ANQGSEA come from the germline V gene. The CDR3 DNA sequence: TGCAGCGTTGAAGAATGGGAGACTATACCGGGACAGGGATGGGTATCCGTTCGCCAGCCCCAGCATTTT. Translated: CSVEEWETIPGQGWVSVRQPQHF.

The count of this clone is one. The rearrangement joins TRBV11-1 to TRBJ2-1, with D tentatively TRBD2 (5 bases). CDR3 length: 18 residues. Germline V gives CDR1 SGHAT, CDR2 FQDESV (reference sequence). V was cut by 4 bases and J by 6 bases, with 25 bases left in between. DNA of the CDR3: TGTGCCAGCAGCTCAAGTACAACGGGGAAGGCATCTTCCAATGAGCAGTTCTTC. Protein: CASSSSTTGKASSNEQFF.

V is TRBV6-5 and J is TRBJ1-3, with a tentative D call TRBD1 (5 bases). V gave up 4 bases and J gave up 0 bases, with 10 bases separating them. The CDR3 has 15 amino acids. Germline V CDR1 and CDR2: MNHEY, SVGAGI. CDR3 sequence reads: CASSSRQFSGNTIYF. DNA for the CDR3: TGTGCCAGCAGTTCCCGACAGTTCTCTGGAAACACCATATATTTT.

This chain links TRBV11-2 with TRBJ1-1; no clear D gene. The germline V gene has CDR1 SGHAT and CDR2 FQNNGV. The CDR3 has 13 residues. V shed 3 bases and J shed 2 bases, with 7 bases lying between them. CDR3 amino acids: CASSFPGNTEAFF. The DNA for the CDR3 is TGTGCCAGCAGCTTTCCAGGAAACACTGAAGCTTTCTTT.

CDR3 loop: CASSHGTSGYEQYF. The CDR3 nucleotides are TGCGCCAGCAGCCACGGGACTAGCGGCTACGAGCAGTACTTC. This rearrangement joins TRBV4-1 to TRBJ2-7; 11 positions match TRBD2. V lost 3 bases, J lost 3 bases, and 1 base stayed unmatched. The CDR3 has 14 residues. Germline loops: CDR1 MGHRA, CDR2 YSYEKL.

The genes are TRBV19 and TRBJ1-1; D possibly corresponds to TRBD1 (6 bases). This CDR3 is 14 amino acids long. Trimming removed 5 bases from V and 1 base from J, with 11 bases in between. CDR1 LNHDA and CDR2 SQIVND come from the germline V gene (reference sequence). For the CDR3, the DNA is TGTGCCAGTAGTCCCGGACAGCAGAACACTGAAGCTTTCTTT. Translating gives CASSPGQQNTEAFF.

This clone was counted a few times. This CDR3 reads CASSQGGYEQFF. CDR3 in DNA: TGTGCCAGCAGCCAAGGCGGCTATGAGCAGTTCTTC. V gene TRBV14 combines with J gene TRBJ2-1; D gene unclear. Deletions cut 1 base from V and 8 bases from J, with 6 bases between. The CDR3 contains 12 residues. Germline V gene lookup returns CDR1 SGHDN and CDR2 FVKESK. Drawing the rest from reference TRBV14 and TRBJ2-1, the complete variable domain is EAGVTQFPSHSVIEKGQTVTLRCDPISGHDNLYWYRRVMGKEIKFLLHFVKESKQDESGMPNNRFLAERTGGTYSTLKVQPAELEDSGVYFCASSQGGYEQFFGPGTRLTVL.

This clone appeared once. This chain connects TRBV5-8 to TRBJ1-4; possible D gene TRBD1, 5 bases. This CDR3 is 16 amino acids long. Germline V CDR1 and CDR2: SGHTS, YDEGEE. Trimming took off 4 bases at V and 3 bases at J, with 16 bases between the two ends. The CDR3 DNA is TGTGCCAGCAGCAACGGGAGGAGGGGACCTAATGAAAAACTGTTTTTT. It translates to CASSNGRRGPNEKLFF.

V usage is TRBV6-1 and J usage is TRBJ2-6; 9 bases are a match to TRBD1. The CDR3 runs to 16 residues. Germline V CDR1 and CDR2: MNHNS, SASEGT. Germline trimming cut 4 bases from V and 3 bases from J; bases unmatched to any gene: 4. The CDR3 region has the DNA TGTGCCAGCAGTGTTACAGGGGGCAGTGGGGCCAACGTCCTGACTTTC. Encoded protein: CASSVTGGSGANVLTF.

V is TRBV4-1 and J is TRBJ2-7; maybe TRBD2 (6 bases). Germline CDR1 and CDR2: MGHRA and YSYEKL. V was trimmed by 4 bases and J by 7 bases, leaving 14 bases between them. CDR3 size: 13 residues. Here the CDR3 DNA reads TGCGCCAGCAGCCTTCGTGATAGCGGAGAGCAGTACTTC. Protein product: CASSLRDSGEQYF.

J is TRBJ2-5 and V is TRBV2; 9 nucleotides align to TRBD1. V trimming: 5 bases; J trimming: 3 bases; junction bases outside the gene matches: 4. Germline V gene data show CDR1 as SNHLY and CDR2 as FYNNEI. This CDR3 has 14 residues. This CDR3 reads CASSRDRAEETQYF. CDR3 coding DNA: TGTGCCAGCAGTCGGGACAGGGCGGAAGAGACCCAGTACTTC.

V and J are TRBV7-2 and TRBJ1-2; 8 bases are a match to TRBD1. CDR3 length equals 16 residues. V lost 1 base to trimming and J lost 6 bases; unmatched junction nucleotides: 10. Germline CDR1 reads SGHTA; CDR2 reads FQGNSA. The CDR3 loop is CASSLGPQQGAHGYTF. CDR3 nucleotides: TGTGCCAGCAGCTTAGGTCCTCAGCAGGGGGCTCATGGCTACACCTTC.

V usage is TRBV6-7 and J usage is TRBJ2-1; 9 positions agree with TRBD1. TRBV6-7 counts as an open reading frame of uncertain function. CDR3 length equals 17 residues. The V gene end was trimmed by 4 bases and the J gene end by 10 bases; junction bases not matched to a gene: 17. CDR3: CASSSHPPGQGPGEQFF. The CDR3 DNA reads TGTGCCAGCAGTTCGCATCCCCCTGGACAGGGGCCCGGAGAGCAGTTCTTC.